The 27 T cell receptor beta chains in this list originate from one sample, sequenced in a study of response to subunit inactivated influenza vaccine. TCRdb re-called the RT-PCR reads with MiXCR, one entry per CDR3 protein. The repertoire has about 480,000 distinct CDR3 sequences, about 25% of them found once; the top ten carry 1.5% to 2%. Material: CD4+ T cells sorted from PBMCs, obtained roughly 5 days after vaccination. These receptors all stem from a man aged 45-65 years who received an inactivated influenza vaccine.

This clonotype showed up just a few times. The chain has TRBV20-1 and TRBJ2-3, with TRBD2 identical over 8 bases. The V segment lost 8 bases and the J segment 2 bases; nucleotides outside the gene matches: 6. CDR1 DFQATT and CDR2 SNEGSKA come from the germline V gene (reference sequence). The CDR3 has 13 residues. The CDR3 coding sequence is TGCAGTTGCACTAGCGGTTACACAGATACGCAGTATTTT. It codes for CSCTSGYTDTQYF.

The CDR3 region is CASGPGHLSYNEQFF. In DNA form, the CDR3 reads TGTGCCAGCGGCCCGGGGCATCTCTCCTACAATGAGCAGTTCTTC. The V gene is TRBV5-6, the J gene TRBJ2-1; D is perhaps TRBD1 or TRBD2 (5 bases each). The CDR3 totals 15 residues. Germline loops: CDR1 SGHDT, CDR2 YYEEEE. V was shortened by 7 bases and J by 0 bases, with 14 bases between the two germline ends.

V usage is TRBV20-1 and J usage is TRBJ2-3; weak D call: TRBD2 (5 bases). Germline V gene lookup returns CDR1 DFQATT and CDR2 SNEGSKA (reference sequence). This CDR3 spans 15 amino acids. Trimming stripped 0 bases from V and 2 bases from J, with 12 bases between. CDR3 coding DNA: TGCAGTGCTAGAGATAGCGAACGTTTCACAGATACGCAGTATTTT. This translates into CSARDSERFTDTQYF.

The chain joins TRBV10-3 to TRBJ2-3; D is perhaps TRBD1 (5 bases). Trimming took 6 bases from V and 4 from J, leaving 8 bases between them. The V gene's germline CDR1 is ENHRY and CDR2 SYGVKD. CDR3 length equals 12 residues. The CDR3 protein is CAIRSGSDTQYF. As DNA, the CDR3 is TGTGCCATCAGATCAGGGTCAGATACGCAGTATTTT.

The V call is TRBV3-1, the J call TRBJ1-1; no firm D call. Trimming took off 3 bases at V and 0 bases at J, with 14 bases between the two ends. This CDR3 is built from 16 residues. The germline gives CDR1 LGHDT, CDR2 YNNKEL (reference sequence). The CDR3 DNA reads TGTGCCAGCAGCCATACCTCGGGCCGAATGAACACTGAAGCTTTCTTT. It codes for CASSHTSGRMNTEAFF.

This clonotype was recorded a few times. This chain uses TRBV5-1 with TRBJ2-2, with 8 positions matching TRBD2. The J segment lost 2 bases and the V segment lost 1 base, leaving 4 bases of the junction unmatched. Germline loops: CDR1 SGHRS, CDR2 YFSETQ. The length of the CDR3 is 16 residues. The DNA for the CDR3 is TGCGCCAGCAGCTTGTTTGGGACTAGTAACACCGGGGAGCTGTTTTTT. Translated, it gives CASSLFGTSNTGELFF.

This clonotype was found a few times. The genes are TRBV12-3 or TRBV12-4 and TRBJ2-7, with D perhaps TRBD2 (6 bases). This CDR3 has 13 amino acids. The ends were cut back, 4 bases at V and 0 bases at J, with 7 bases in the middle. The CDR3 region is CASSSTSSYEQYF. The CDR3 DNA follows: TGTGCCAGCAGTTCGACTAGCTCCTACGAGCAGTACTTC.

The chain combines TRBV24-1 with TRBJ2-1; the D gene could be TRBD1 or TRBD2 (7 bases each). The V end was cut by 3 bases, the J end by 4 bases, with 15 bases between. This CDR3 contains 16 residues. The V gene's germline CDR1 is KGHDR and CDR2 SFDVKD. This CDR3 reads CATSDGEGARYNEQFF. The CDR3 bases are TGTGCCACCAGTGATGGGGAGGGGGCCCGTTACAATGAGCAGTTCTTC.

This clonotype was found a few times. The chain links TRBV4-1 to TRBJ2-5, with TRBD1 matching 8 bases. This CDR3 is 16 amino acids long. The V gene's germline CDR1 is MGHRA and CDR2 YSYEKL. The V gene end was trimmed by 1 base and the J gene end by 5 bases; junction bases not matched to a gene: 9. The DNA of the CDR3 is TGCGCCAGCAGCCAAGGGTCCGGCAGGGGGCGGGAGACCCAGTACTTC. Encoded protein: CASSQGSGRGRETQYF.

The chain has TRBV4-2 and TRBJ2-2; weak D call: TRBD2 (6 bases). This CDR3 has 14 residues. Trimming took 1 base from V and 8 from J, leaving 11 bases between them. Germline V gene sequence: CDR1 LGHNA, CDR2 YNFKEQ. The CDR3 DNA reads as TGTGCCAGCAGCCAAGGGGACTTACCGGGGGAGCTGTTTTTT. Its protein product is CASSQGDLPGELFF.

CDR3 amino acids: CASSLVPSGRTDTQYF. The DNA of the CDR3 is TGTGCCAGCAGCTTGGTTCCCAGCGGGAGGACAGATACGCAGTATTTT. The chain is built from TRBV5-5 and TRBJ2-3; TRBD2 matches 9 bases. Trimming cost V 0 bases and J 3 bases; bases outside gene matches: 5. This CDR3 has 16 amino acids. Germline assignment: CDR1 SGHKS and CDR2 YYEKEE (reference sequence).

This clonotype has ten or more counts. This chain uses TRBV9 with TRBJ2-5; maybe TRBD2 (6 bases). Trimming took 1 base from V and 7 from J, leaving 11 bases between them. There are 13 residues in the CDR3. The germline gives CDR1 SGDLS, CDR2 YYNGEE. For the CDR3, the DNA is TGTGCCAGCAGCGTACGCCAGGAGGGGACCCAGTACTTC. Translating it yields CASSVRQEGTQYF. Based on the CDR3 plus reference TRBV9 and TRBJ2-5, the full variable domain is DSGVTQTPKHLITATGQRVTLRCSPRSGDLSVYWYQQSLDQGLQFLIQYYNGEERAKGNILERFSAQQFPDLHSELNLSSLELGDSALYFCASSVRQEGTQYFGPGTRLLVL.

This clonotype was seen more than once but under ten times. CDR3 in DNA: TGTGCCAGCAGTGCACCCGACCGCGGACTAGCGGGTCCCTACAATGAGCAGTTCTTC. Protein product: CASSAPDRGLAGPYNEQFF. The V call is TRBV25-1, the J call TRBJ2-1; the match to TRBD2 covers 11 bases. Losses at the gene ends were 4 bases for V and 2 bases for J; bases not matched to a gene: 13. This CDR3 has 19 residues. Germline CDR1 and CDR2: MGHDK and SYGVNS.

This clonotype has only a few counts. The V and J genes are TRBV7-2 and TRBJ1-2; D not resolved. V was pared by 1 base and J by 4 bases, with 4 bases between. Germline V gene lookup returns CDR1 SGHTA and CDR2 FQGNSA. This CDR3 has 12 residues. DNA of the CDR3: TGTGCCAGCAGCTTAGTAGGCTATGGCTACACCTTC. Translating it yields CASSLVGYGYTF.

This clonotype was observed a few times. This chain joins TRBV20-1 and TRBJ2-1; 8 bases agree with TRBD2. Germline assignment: CDR1 DFQATT and CDR2 SNEGSKA (reference sequence). With V trimmed by 4 bases and J by 1 base, 3 bases remained unmatched. The CDR3 covers 14 residues. DNA for the CDR3: TGCAGTGCTATTAGCGGGACTTCCTACAATGAGCAGTTCTTC. Its translation is CSAISGTSYNEQFF.

This clonotype was observed a few times. V and J are TRBV6-1 and TRBJ2-3, with unresolved D. Per the germline V gene, CDR1 is MNHNS and CDR2 is SASEGT. The CDR3 runs to 15 residues. The V and J ends lost 5 bases and 0 bases respectively, with 12 bases between them. The CDR3 spells CASSPAALSTDTQYF. The CDR3 DNA reads as TGTGCCAGCAGTCCGGCAGCACTTAGCACAGATACGCAGTATTTT.

The rearrangement uses TRBV7-8 and TRBJ2-7; the D is unclear. V lost 5 bases, J lost 2 bases, and 10 bases lay in between. The CDR3 has 13 residues. Germline CDR1 and CDR2: SGHVS and FQNEAQ. CDR3 coding DNA: TGTGCCAGCAGCGTAAGCTATGCCTACGAGCAGTACTTC. Amino acids: CASSVSYAYEQYF.

The chain joins TRBV30 to TRBJ2-1; D gene ambiguous. The CDR3 extends over 14 amino acids. V shed 2 bases and J shed 6 bases, with 14 bases lying between them. Germline CDR1 and CDR2: GTSNPN and SVGIG (reference sequence). The chain's CDR3 is CAWSSGRVVNEQFF. The DNA of the CDR3 is TGTGCCTGGAGTTCCGGTCGGGTGGTCAATGAGCAGTTCTTC.

This clonotype occurred a few times. The rearrangement links TRBV11-2 to TRBJ1-6; no reliable D call. CDR3 length equals 12 residues. In germline, CDR1 is SGHAT, CDR2 FQNNGV. Trimming removed 5 bases from V and 10 bases from J, with 9 bases in between. CDR3 DNA sequence: TGTGCCAGCAGCACCCAAAGCTCACCCCTCCACTTT. This translates into CASSTQSSPLHF.

This clonotype was counted at least ten times. V and J are TRBV28 and TRBJ1-4; TRBD1 agrees at 7 bases. V dropped 8 bases and J dropped 7; count of bases not matched to a gene: 10. The CDR3 is made up of 14 amino acids. In germline, CDR1 is MDHEN, CDR2 SYDVKM. CDR3 sequence reads: CASATGVIGEKLFF. The DNA for the CDR3 is TGTGCCAGCGCAACAGGGGTTATAGGTGAAAAACTGTTTTTT.

This clonotype was observed many times. CDR3 in amino acids: CAISESTRETQYF. The CDR3 region has the DNA TGTGCCATCAGTGAGTCGACACGAGAGACCCAGTACTTC. V gene TRBV10-3 combines with J gene TRBJ2-5; D gene ambiguous. The germline gives CDR1 ENHRY, CDR2 SYGVKD. The V and J ends lost 0 bases and 4 bases respectively, with 6 bases between them. The CDR3 is 13 amino acids.

The chain uses TRBV15 and TRBJ2-7, with D tentatively TRBD1 (6 bases). Germline CDR1 reads LNHNV; CDR2 reads YYDKDF (reference sequence). This CDR3 comprises 17 residues. Trimming removed 4 bases from V and 1 base from J, with 20 bases in between. This CDR3 reads CATSMPGHSVYSYEQYF. DNA of the CDR3: TGTGCCACCAGCATGCCGGGACACTCCGTTTATTCCTACGAGCAGTACTTC.

The chain combines TRBV5-1 with TRBJ2-7; a possible D gene is TRBD2 (5 bases). Germline loops: CDR1 SGHRS, CDR2 YFSETQ. V was pared by 8 bases and J by 3 bases, with 18 bases between. The CDR3 is 14 residues long. The CDR3 nucleotides are TGCGCCAGTTCCCAAACTACGGGGAACTACGAGCAGTACTTC. As protein: CASSQTTGNYEQYF.

This clonotype was observed a few times. The V call is TRBV5-1, the J call TRBJ2-3; 10 bases fit TRBD1. The CDR3 extends over 17 amino acids. Germline CDR1 is SGHRS and CDR2 is YFSETQ. Germline trimming cut 0 bases from V and 1 base from J; bases unmatched to any gene: 5. The CDR3 DNA follows: TGCGCCAGCAGCTTGGCCAGCGGGACAGGGGGCACAGATACGCAGTATTTT. Translating it yields CASSLASGTGGTDTQYF.

CDR3 amino acids: CASSQEGGGSIYF. The CDR3 DNA reads as TGTGCCAGCAGCCAAGAAGGGGGGGGTTCCATATATTTT. The chain carries TRBV4-2 and TRBJ1-3; possible D gene TRBD1, 6 bases. CDR3 size: 13 residues. CDR1 and CDR2 from the germline V gene are LGHNA and YNFKEQ. Trimming took off 0 bases at V and 11 bases at J, with 11 bases between the two ends.

This clonotype turned up a few times. The chain joins TRBV20-1 to TRBJ1-6; a weak D match, TRBD1 (5 bases). This CDR3 region has 15 residues. Trimming cost V 3 bases and J 6 bases, with 15 bases left between them. Germline V lookup: CDR1 DFQATT, CDR2 SNEGSKA (reference sequence). As DNA, the CDR3 is TGCAGTGCTAGGGGGCCCCGGGCGGGTAATTCACCCCTCCACTTT. It is translated as CSARGPRAGNSPLHF.

The V call is TRBV10-3, the J call TRBJ1-2; the D gene is possibly TRBD1 (5 bases). The CDR3 runs to 12 residues. CDR1 and CDR2 (germline): ENHRY, SYGVKD. V lost 7 bases to trimming and J lost 2 bases, with 8 bases between them. The CDR3 DNA follows: TGTGCCATCAAGACAGAAAACTATGGCTACACCTTC. This translates into CAIKTENYGYTF.